This TCR beta chain was found in a study of vaccination and CD4 T cells after COVID-19 (dated by TCRdb to the early 2020s). The study in broad terms: Every convalescent patient had a positive nasal swab PCR test for SARS-CoV-2, with mild disease in under ten patients and severe disease in one. Post-COVID blood samples were collected from convalescent patients a median of about 92 days after diagnosis, with a range of about 35 to 161 days. Six males and four females were included in the convalescent cohort, with two Hispanic individuals, seven Caucasians, two Asians and one multiracial person represented. Culture stimuli were overlapping spike peptide pools from SARS-CoV-2 and from the common cold coronaviruses HCoV-NL63, HCoV-OC43 and HCoV-229E. The time from the second vaccine dose to post-vaccine blood sampling had a median of roughly 72 days and ranged from roughly 12 to 241 days. In under twelve COVID-19 convalescent patients and a handful of infection-naive healthy vaccine recipients, researchers compared the spike-specific CD4+ TCR repertoire from before mRNA vaccination with the repertoire from after. Participants got two doses of the Pfizer-BioNTech BNT162b2 vaccine (n=8) or two doses of the Moderna mRNA-1273 vaccine (n=2). Control cultures received a CEFX viral epitope pool as the positive control, an HIV-1 Nef peptide pool as the negative control, or no peptide.

The library was made by PCR. DNA from cultured CD4+ T cells was subjected to TCR sequencing with the Oncomine TCR Beta short-read assay at the Johns Hopkins FTIC core. The QIAamp micro DNA kit was used to extract genomic DNA from the cultured CD4+ T cells. Oncomine TCR Beta libraries from cultured CD4+ T cells were pooled using unique dual indexes and sequenced on an Illumina iSeq 100. As for the original processing: Non-productive sequences were removed, and CDR3s that did not start with C, did not end with F or W, or were shorter than 7 amino acids were discarded. Antigen-specific clonotypes were identified using the MANAFEST web application through comparison of peptide-stimulated wells with reference and other culture wells. For a clone to be called positive, the clone needed an FDR below 0.05, an odds ratio above 5, and a productive frequency above 0.1% in at least two of three replicate wells. Cross-reactive clonotypes were defined as significantly expanded in both SARS-CoV-2 spike wells and at least one common cold coronavirus spike condition. Using R version 3.6.1, CDR3 homology was evaluated through Levenshtein distances (stringdist) along with unrooted phylogenetic trees (ape). In-frame beta chains were kept once TCRdb had trimmed the public reads at Q25 with fastp and called clones with MiXCR. Rows are combined by CDR3 protein, so each entry shows the most common genes and DNA. The V and J calls and clone size come from TCRdb's table, not from the authors' own analysis. This sample gives about 25,000 distinct CDR3 sequences in total; about 52% of them show up just once. The top ten hold over 5% of the sample.

CDR1 and CDR2, looked up from the germline V gene, are SGHRS and YFSETQ. Reading from cysteine to phenylalanine, the CDR3 counts 17 amino acids. CDR3 DNA is the only sequence kept; it has 51 bases, read in frame from the first base. Trimming removed 0 bases from V and 3 bases from J; the gene matches leave 5 bases unexplained. On this clonotype itself: Its antigen is currently not known. Base qualities are not provided; no much larger clone lies one nucleotide away.

The sample's treatment or condition, from its label and the paper: roughly 10-day PBMC culture with coronavirus spike peptide pools or control peptides (ViraFEST assay). The ViraFEST assay, used in the study, expanded antigen-specific T cells with peptide pools and then identified the expanded clonotypes through TCR sequencing. Positive SARS-CoV-2 PCR tests in the convalescent patients dated from March to December 2020, before Alpha, Beta and Delta variants emerged in the United States. PBMCs were cultured at under 2.5 million per well in IMDM supplemented with 5% human AB serum and 8.5 to 10 IU/ml IL-2, with around 10 ug/ml peptide pools added. On days 3 and 7, half of the culture medium was replaced with fresh IL-2-containing medium. Once the cells had been in culture for approximately 10 days, the EasySep CD4+ T cell isolation kit was used to isolate CD4+ T cells by negative selection. Ficoll-Paque Plus gradient centrifugation was used to isolate PBMCs from whole blood, and the isolated PBMCs were then either used fresh or cryopreserved at -140C. Each culture condition was generally run in triplicate wells.

Summary of the overall study and its limitations: In convalescent patients, nearly all vaccine-specific clones (304 of 307) were found to be mono-reactive for SARS-CoV-2 spike rather than cross-reactive with common cold coronaviruses. The median number of SARS-CoV-2-reactive clonotypes rose from around 21 after infection to roughly 38 after vaccination, but the change was not significant. Among the post-vaccine SARS-CoV-2-reactive clones in convalescent patients, a median approximately 86% showed up only after vaccination, which suggests vaccine-specific priming. The study included relatively few convalescent patients and did not analyze early timepoints after natural infection.

The V and J segments used are TRBV5-1 and TRBJ2-7; 14 bases in the middle match TRBD2. The receptor comes from a human donor who had recovered from COVID-19. Sequencing was done on a sample of CD4+ T cells from blood, cultured in vitro. Here is the DNA: TGCGCCAGCAGCTTGGGACTAGCGGGAGGGTTTAGCTACGAGCAGTACTTC. It translates to CASSLGLAGGFSYEQYF.